This TCR beta chain was sequenced in a study of CD8 T cells in Susac syndrome. General study results and limits: Acknowledgment was made by the study that its TCR sequencing and HLA analysis involved a relatively small number of individuals.

Random hexamers were used to reverse transcribe roughly 0.5 to 1 ug of RNA. TCRdb itself ran the immunoSEQ multiplex PCR reads through MiXCR, one entry per CDR3 protein. The repertoire has hundreds of thousands of distinct CDR3 sequences, 85% to 95% of them found once; the top ten carry around 0.067%. The CDR3 spans 13 residues. CDR1 is SQVTM and CDR2 is ANQGSEA in the germline V gene. V shed 7 bases and J shed 1 base, with 13 bases lying between them. Remarks on this clonotype: Its antigen is not known.

The gene calls are TRBV29-1 and TRBJ1-1; no definite D call. The origin of this receptor is a human donor with multiple sclerosis. The sample taken for sequencing was CD4+ T cells from PBMCs. CDR3 coding DNA: TGCAGCGGAAGGGAGGGCCGGAACACTGAAGCTTTCTTT. Translation: CSGREGRNTEAFF. The whole variable domain, remainder taken from reference TRBV29-1 and TRBJ1-1, is SAVISQKPSRDICQRGTSLTIQCQVDSQVTMMFWYRQQPGQSLTLIATANQGSEATYESGFVIDKFPISRPNLTFSTLTVSNMSPEDSSIYLCSGREGRNTEAFFGQGTRLTVV.